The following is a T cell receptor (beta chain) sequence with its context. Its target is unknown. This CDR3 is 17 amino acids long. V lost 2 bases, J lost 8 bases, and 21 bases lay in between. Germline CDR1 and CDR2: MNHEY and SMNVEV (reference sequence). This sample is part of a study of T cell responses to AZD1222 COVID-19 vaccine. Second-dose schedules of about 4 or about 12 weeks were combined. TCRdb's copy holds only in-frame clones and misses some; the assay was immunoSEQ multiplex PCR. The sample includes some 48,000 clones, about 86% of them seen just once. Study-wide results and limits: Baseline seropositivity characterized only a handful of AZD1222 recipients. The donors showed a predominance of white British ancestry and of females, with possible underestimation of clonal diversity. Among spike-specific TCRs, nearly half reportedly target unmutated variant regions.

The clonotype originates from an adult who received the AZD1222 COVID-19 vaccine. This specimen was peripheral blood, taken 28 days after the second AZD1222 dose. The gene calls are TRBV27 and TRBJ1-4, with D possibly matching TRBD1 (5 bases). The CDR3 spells CASSLIVHGGLFEKLFF. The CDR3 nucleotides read TGTGCCAGCAGTTTAATTGTTCATGGGGGTCTGTTCGAAAAACTGTTTTTT.